This T cell receptor beta chain was sequenced for a study of blood T cell repertoires in COVID-19. Across the whole study: Samples came from the United States, Italy and Spain, spanning acute and convalescent COVID-19.

The CDR3 consists of 14 residues. CDR1 and CDR2 from the germline V gene are SQVTM and ANQGSEA. Profiled with immunoSEQ multiplex PCR; TCRdb holds only in-frame clones, not every one. The sample yields roughly 250,000 clones, roughly 91% seen once. V usage is TRBV29-1 and J usage is TRBJ1-4, with D possibly matching TRBD1 (6 bases). The receptor comes from a man aged 30-40 years with COVID-19, enrolled during active disease. Material for sequencing was peripheral blood. CDR3 nucleotide sequence: TGCAGTGCAGGGGATAAGGACTTTGTTGAAAAACTGTTTTTT. Protein sequence: CSAGDKDFVEKLFF.